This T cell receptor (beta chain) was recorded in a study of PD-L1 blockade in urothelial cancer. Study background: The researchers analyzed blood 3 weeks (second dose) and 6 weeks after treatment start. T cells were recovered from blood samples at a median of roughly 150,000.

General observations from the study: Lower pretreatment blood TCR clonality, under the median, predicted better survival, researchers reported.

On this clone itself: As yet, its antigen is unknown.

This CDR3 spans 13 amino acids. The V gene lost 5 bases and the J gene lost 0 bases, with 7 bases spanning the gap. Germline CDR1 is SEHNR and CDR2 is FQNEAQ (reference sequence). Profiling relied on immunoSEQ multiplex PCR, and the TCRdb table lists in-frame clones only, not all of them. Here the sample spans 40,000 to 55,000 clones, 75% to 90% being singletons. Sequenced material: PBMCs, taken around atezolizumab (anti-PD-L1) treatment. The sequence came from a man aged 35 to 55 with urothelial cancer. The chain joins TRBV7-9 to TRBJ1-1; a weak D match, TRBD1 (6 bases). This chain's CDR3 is CASSRDMNTEAFF. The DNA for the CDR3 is TGTGCCAGCAGCCGGGACATGAACACTGAAGCTTTCTTT. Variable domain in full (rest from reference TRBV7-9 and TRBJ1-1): DTGVSQNPRHKITKRGQNVTFRCDPISEHNRLYWYRQTLGQGPEFLTYFQNEAQLEKSRLLSDRFSAERPKGSFSTLEIQRTEQGDSAMYLCASSRDMNTEAFFGQGTRLTVV.